The 29 T cell receptor beta chains below were found in one sample sequenced in a study of T cell responses to AZD1222 COVID-19 vaccine. TCRdb's table, derived via immunoSEQ multiplex PCR, lists solely in-frame clones and lacks some. The table has 90,000 to 120,000 clones, 91% seen once; the top ten hold 22%. The sequences come from peripheral blood, collected on day 0 of AZD1222 vaccination. All receptors come from an adult in good health.

The gene calls are TRBV20-1 and TRBJ1-5, with D perhaps TRBD1 (5 bases). Trimming removed 3 bases at V and 5 bases at J, with 11 bases between. Per germline, CDR1 DFQATT and CDR2 SNEGSKA (reference sequence). The CDR3 extends over 13 amino acids. The CDR3, as DNA: TGCAGTGCTAGTAACCGGGGCGATCAGCCCCAGCATTTT. It encodes CSASNRGDQPQHF.

A single count supports this clone. The V call is TRBV30, the J call TRBJ2-1; either TRBD1 or TRBD2 may fit D (6 bases each). The germline gives CDR1 GTSNPN, CDR2 SVGIG (reference sequence). This CDR3 is 14 amino acids long. The V end was cut by 3 bases, the J end by 3 bases, with 12 bases between. CDR3 nucleotide sequence: TGTGCCTGGAGGGAGGGGGGCTACTACAATGAGCAGTTCTTC. Translating it yields CAWREGGYYNEQFF.

In its sample, this clone was seen once. The conserved phenylalanine or tryptophan is not found at the CDR3 terminus, so this likely reflects a read error. The DNA is omitted, as the CDR3 cannot be located on it reliably, and the CDR3 follows TCRdb's listing. The CDR3 loop is CAREKDFPPS. The J gene is TRBJ1-4, the V gene TRBV6-5. Ends included, the CDR3 has 10 residues. CDR1 and CDR2 (germline): MNHEY, SVGAGI.

The rearrangement joins TRBV6-2 or TRBV6-3 to TRBJ2-4; no clear D. The CDR3 contains 16 residues. Germline loops: CDR1 MNHEY, CDR2 SVGEGT. V lost 4 bases and J lost 3, with 16 bases in between. The CDR3: CASSWATIYGKNIQYF. CDR3 in DNA: TGTGCCAGCAGTTGGGCAACAATTTACGGCAAAAACATTCAGTACTTC.

The chain carries TRBV15 and TRBJ2-3, with 11 bases fitting TRBD2. Germline CDR1 reads LNHNV; CDR2 reads YYDKDF (reference sequence). The CDR3 loop spans 15 amino acids. J lost 4 bases, V lost 6 bases, and 6 bases had no gene match. CDR3 protein: CATSNSGGAADTQYF. The CDR3 DNA is TGTGCCACCAGTAATAGCGGGGGGGCCGCAGATACGCAGTATTTT.

This chain uses TRBV11-1 with TRBJ2-5; TRBD1 agrees at 8 bases. V was pared by 5 bases and J by 2 bases, with 4 bases of the junction left unmatched. In germline, CDR1 is SGHAT, CDR2 FQDESV (reference sequence). The CDR3 totals 14 residues. CDR3 nucleotide sequence: TGTGCCAGCAGCCTCGGACAGGGACAAGAGACCCAGTACTTC. Its translation: CASSLGQGQETQYF. The whole variable domain, filled in from reference TRBV11-1 and TRBJ2-5, reads EAEVAQSPRYKITEKSQAVAFWCDPISGHATLYWYRQILGQGPELLVQFQDESVVDDSQLPKDRFSAERLKGVDSTLKIQPAELGDSAMYLCASSLGQGQETQYFGPGTRLLVL.

This chain joins TRBV7-8 and TRBJ2-7; D remains ambiguous. Deletions cut 6 bases from V and 2 bases from J, with 14 bases between. CDR3 length equals 14 residues. Germline V lookup: CDR1 SGHVS, CDR2 FQNEAQ. DNA for the CDR3: TGTGCCAGCAGATCTAGGACGGCTCCCTACGAGCAGTACTTC. It encodes CASRSRTAPYEQYF.

CDR3 loop: CASSYSWTGTTEAFF. CDR3 sequence (DNA): TGTGCCAGCAGTTACTCGTGGACAGGGACCACTGAAGCTTTCTTT. The chain uses TRBV6-2 or TRBV6-3 and TRBJ1-1; 8 nucleotides agree with TRBD1. Germline V lookup: CDR1 MNHEY, CDR2 SVGEGT. CDR3 length: 15 amino acids. Germline trimming cut 0 bases from V and 4 bases from J; bases unmatched to any gene: 4.

This chain joins TRBV3-1 (or the pseudogene TRBV3-2) and TRBJ1-1; D gene uncertain. The ends were cut back, 0 bases at V and 5 bases at J, with 4 bases in the middle. CDR1 is LGHDT, CDR2 YNNKEL, per germline (reference sequence). The CDR3 totals 12 residues. CDR3 coding DNA: TGTGCCAGCAGCCAAGATCGGACTGAAGCTTTCTTT. It encodes CASSQDRTEAFF.

The J gene is TRBJ1-4, the V gene TRBV6-2 or TRBV6-3; no clear D gene. Trimming shortened V by 6 bases and J by 0 bases, and 8 bases separated the two germline ends. CDR1 is MNHEY, CDR2 SVGEGT, per germline. The CDR3 is 14 amino acids. CDR3 sequence reads: CASSSVATNEKLFF. CDR3 DNA: TGTGCCAGCAGCTCAGTTGCAACTAATGAAAAACTGTTTTTT.

V gene TRBV7-8 combines with J gene TRBJ1-3; maybe TRBD1 (6 bases). Trimming left V 5 bases short and J 0 bases short, with 11 bases between. Per germline, CDR1 SGHVS and CDR2 FQNEAQ. The CDR3 length is 15 residues. This chain's CDR3 is CASSLTGISGNTIYF. In nucleotides, the CDR3 is TGTGCCAGCAGCCTCACAGGGATCTCTGGAAACACCATATATTTT.

The chain uses TRBV19 and TRBJ1-2; TRBD1 is a possible D gene (5 bases). V was cut by 6 bases and J by 4 bases, with 18 bases left in between. This CDR3 has 15 amino acids. The germline V gene encodes CDR1 LNHDA and CDR2 SQIVND (reference sequence). In DNA form, the CDR3 reads TGTGCCAGTAGCGACCAGGTTGCTGGGGGCTATGGCTACACCTTC. It encodes CASSDQVAGGYGYTF.

The chain joins TRBV6-6 to TRBJ1-2; 9 nucleotides match TRBD1. Trimming cost V 6 bases and J 7 bases; bases outside gene matches: 6. This CDR3 region has 13 residues. Per germline, CDR1 MNHNY and CDR2 SVGAGI (reference sequence). Here the CDR3 reads CASRRTGEGGYTF. The CDR3 DNA follows: TGTGCCAGCAGAAGGACAGGGGAGGGTGGCTACACCTTC.

V usage is TRBV5-1 and J usage is TRBJ2-1; no definite D call. V was trimmed by 6 bases and J by 0 bases, leaving 10 bases between them. From germline, CDR1 is SGHRS and CDR2 YFSETQ. The CDR3 is 14 amino acids. CDR3 coding DNA: TGCGCCAGCAAAGAAAGGTACTCCTACAATGAGCAGTTCTTC. It encodes CASKERYSYNEQFF.

This clone was observed a single time. The chain employs TRBV18 and TRBJ1-1, with D maybe TRBD1 (6 bases). From germline, CDR1 is KGHSH and CDR2 LQKENI. With 3 bases removed from V and 2 bases from J, the gap between germline ends came to 13 bases. CDR3 length equals 15 residues. The CDR3, as DNA: TGTGCCAGCTCACCTTCCGGGGGCGGAAACACTGAAGCTTTCTTT. Its translation is CASSPSGGGNTEAFF.

V usage is TRBV3-1 (or the pseudogene TRBV3-2) and J usage is TRBJ2-7; TRBD2 is a possible D gene (6 bases). CDR3 length: 14 residues. The V end lost 4 bases, the J end lost 6 bases, and 16 bases lay between the germline ends. Germline loops: CDR1 LGHDT, CDR2 YNNKEL (reference sequence). The CDR3 DNA reads as TGTGCCAGCAGCCCGGGACTTACCTACATCGAGCAGTACTTC. This codes for CASSPGLTYIEQYF.

The chain couples TRBV7-2 to TRBJ2-5; D uncertain. V lost 1 base and J 4 bases, leaving 7 bases between the germline ends. Looked up from germline, CDR1 is SGHTA and CDR2 is FQGNSA. The CDR3 spans 13 residues. This chain's CDR3 is CASSLDRPETQYF. The DNA of the CDR3 is TGTGCCAGCAGCTTAGACCGACCAGAGACCCAGTACTTC. The whole variable domain, filled in from reference TRBV7-2 and TRBJ2-5, reads GAGVSQSPSNKVTEKGKDVELRCDPISGHTALYWYRQSLGQGLEFLIYFQGNSAPDKSGLPSDRFSAERTGGSVSTLTIQRTQQEDSAVYLCASSLDRPETQYFGPGTRLLVL.

The chain couples TRBV5-1 to TRBJ2-3; TRBD1 aligns across 11 bases. V was clipped by 0 bases and J by 3 bases; unmatched bases: 9. Germline V lookup: CDR1 SGHRS, CDR2 YFSETQ. The CDR3 sequence is 18 residues long. The CDR3: CASSLDSPGQGVTDTQYF. The CDR3 DNA reads as TGCGCCAGCAGCTTGGATTCACCGGGACAGGGGGTTACAGATACGCAGTATTTT.

The chain links TRBV5-4 to TRBJ1-5; D remains ambiguous. The CDR3 sequence is 15 residues long. CDR1 SGHNT and CDR2 YYREEE come from the germline V gene (reference sequence). The germline V and J ends were trimmed by 0 bases and 0 bases, with 7 bases remaining between them. The chain's CDR3 is CASSLAGDSNQPQHF. In DNA form, the CDR3 reads TGTGCCAGCAGCTTGGCAGGTGATAGCAATCAGCCCCAGCATTTT.

The chain carries TRBV6-2 or TRBV6-3 and TRBJ1-3; no reliable D call. Germline V lookup: CDR1 MNHEY, CDR2 SVGEGT. The V end was cut by 0 bases, the J end by 4 bases, with 7 bases between. The CDR3 is 14 residues long. The CDR3 DNA is TGTGCCAGCAGTTACTCAGGCCACGGAAACACCATATATTTT. Translated: CASSYSGHGNTIYF.

The gene calls are TRBV6-5 and TRBJ1-4; TRBD1 matches at 7 bases. V was pared by 5 bases and J by 8 bases, with 8 bases of the junction left unmatched. CDR3 length: 14 residues. The germline gives CDR1 MNHEY, CDR2 SVGAGI. The CDR3 DNA sequence: TGTGCCAGCAGTCCGACAGGGCGGCCAGAAAAACTGTTTTTT. It encodes CASSPTGRPEKLFF.

The CDR3 DNA follows: TGTGCCAGCAGTGAAGAAGGGGTCAGGGGCTTAAATCAGCCCCAGCATTTT. Translating it yields CASSEEGVRGLNQPQHF. This chain uses TRBV2 with TRBJ1-5, with D tentatively TRBD1 (6 bases). V was clipped by 1 base and J by 4 bases, with 17 bases between them. This CDR3 comprises 17 residues. CDR1 is SNHLY, CDR2 FYNNEI, per germline.

V and J are TRBV5-4 and TRBJ1-2; TRBD1 matches at 8 bases. This CDR3 region has 14 residues. Germline lookup yields CDR1 SGHNT and CDR2 YYREEE (reference sequence). The ends lost 2 bases at V and 8 bases at J; junction bases unmatched: 8. CDR3 in amino acids: CASSFSQGVGGYTF. The CDR3 nucleotides are TGTGCCAGCAGCTTCTCACAGGGGGTCGGAGGCTACACCTTC. Looking up the rest from reference TRBV5-4 and TRBJ1-2 gives the full variable domain: ETGVTQSPTHLIKTRGQQVTLRCSSQSGHNTVSWYQQALGQGPQFIFQYYREEENGRGNFPPRFSGLQFPNYSSELNVNALELDDSALYLCASSFSQGVGGYTFGSGTRLTVV.

This sequence joins TRBV7-8 and TRBJ2-7; TRBD1 is a possible D gene (5 bases). Germline values: CDR1 SGHVS, CDR2 FQNEAQ. V was trimmed by 2 bases and J by 4 bases, leaving 12 bases between them. CDR3 length equals 14 residues. The CDR3 loop is CASSLSPGLYEQYF. The CDR3 region has the DNA TGTGCCAGCAGCTTATCCCCAGGGTTGTACGAGCAGTACTTC. The full variable domain, rest sourced from reference TRBV7-8 and TRBJ2-7, is GAGVSQSPRYKVAKRGQDVALRCDPISGHVSLFWYQQALGQGPEFLTYFQNEAQLDKSGLPSDRFFAERPEGSVSTLKIQRTQQEDSAVYLCASSLSPGLYEQYFGPGTRLTVT.

This sequence joins TRBV7-8 and TRBJ2-7; 9 bases line up with TRBD2. The CDR3 is made up of 16 amino acids. Germline V gives CDR1 SGHVS, CDR2 FQNEAQ. Trimming removed 3 bases from V and 0 bases from J; junction bases left unmatched: 6. The CDR3 spells CASSLRGGESSYEQYF. DNA of the CDR3: TGTGCCAGCAGCTTGCGGGGGGGCGAGAGCTCCTACGAGCAGTACTTC.

The chain carries TRBV19 and TRBJ2-2; TRBD1 agrees at 7 bases. This CDR3 is built from 14 residues. V trimming: 6 bases; J trimming: 4 bases; junction bases outside the gene matches: 5. The V gene's germline CDR1 is LNHDA and CDR2 SQIVND (reference sequence). The CDR3: CASRGTASTGELFF. The CDR3, as DNA: TGTGCCAGTAGGGGGACAGCCTCCACCGGGGAGCTGTTTTTT.

This clone was seen a handful of times. The chain couples TRBV11-1 to TRBJ1-6, with D possibly being TRBD1 (5 bases). V lost 1 base and J 3 bases, leaving 7 bases between the germline ends. The CDR3 has 15 amino acids. Germline-derived CDR1 and CDR2 are SGHAT and FQDESV (reference sequence). The CDR3 coding sequence is TGTGCCAGCAGCTTAGGCGGGGGCTATAATTCACCCCTCCACTTT. Protein sequence: CASSLGGGYNSPLHF.

The rearrangement joins TRBV11-1 to TRBJ2-3, with a tentative D call TRBD1 (6 bases). This CDR3 contains 14 residues. Germline-derived CDR1 and CDR2 are SGHAT and FQDESV (reference sequence). The V end lost 2 bases, the J end lost 3 bases, and 9 bases lay between the germline ends. The DNA of the CDR3 is TGTGCCAGCAGCTTATTACAGGGAACAGATACGCAGTATTTT. Translated, it gives CASSLLQGTDTQYF. Based on the CDR3 plus reference TRBV11-1 and TRBJ2-3, the full variable domain is EAEVAQSPRYKITEKSQAVAFWCDPISGHATLYWYRQILGQGPELLVQFQDESVVDDSQLPKDRFSAERLKGVDSTLKIQPAELGDSAMYLCASSLLQGTDTQYFGPGTRLTVL.

V is TRBV7-3 and J is TRBJ2-2, with TRBD2 matching over 7 bases. Germline trimming cut 1 base from V and 7 bases from J; bases unmatched to any gene: 6. The CDR3 runs 15 residues. Germline V gives CDR1 SGHTA, CDR2 FQGTGA. For the CDR3, the DNA is TGTGCCAGCAGCTTAAACAGCGGGGTAGGCGGGGAGCTGTTTTTT. Translated, it gives CASSLNSGVGGELFF.